The clone carrying this T cell receptor (gamma chain) was seen a few times. This specimen belongs to a study of gamma-delta chains in newborns, infants, children. At the level of the study: Microbial exposure reportedly drives polyclonal innate γδ T cell expansion after birth.

TCRdb used CATT to re-call clones from the reads. Of around 2,500 gamma-chain clones listed, about 47% are singletons. CDR3 length: 12 residues. The germline CDR1 and CDR2 sequences are EGSTGY and YDSYTSSV. V gave up 3 bases and J gave up 5 bases; unmatched junction bases: 4. This chain connects TRGV4 to TRGJ1 or TRGJ2. No J segment appears in TCRdb, so it was assigned here by matching the sequence to germline. The clonotype originates from a child who was a newborn, infant or young child, either healthy, febrile or measles-vaccinated (not recorded which). Sequences were obtained from blood. CDR3 bases: TGTGCCACCTGGGATATCAATTATAAGAAACTCTTT. Translating gives CATWDINYKKLF.